This paragraph covers one T cell receptor (beta chain) sequence. Its antigen is still unknown. In the PCR, 60 Vbeta and 13 Jbeta primers were used. Per the authors' pipeline: Unique TCR beta chains numbered 60 million to 100 million in a later analysis, with 10 million to 14 million shared. Only in-frame clones appear in the TCRdb table, and some are missing; sequencing was by immunoSEQ multiplex PCR. The V and J calls and the clone size are those of that table, but D and trimming were determined from the DNA. This repertoire shows fewer than 250,000 clones, under 85% found once; its top ten account for approximately 10%. Trimming removed 5 bases from V and 3 bases from J; junction bases left unmatched: 9. Germline assignment: CDR1 SEHNR and CDR2 FQNEAQ (reference sequence). This CDR3 has 16 residues. This sample was taken from a study of cytomegalovirus exposure and HLA in healthy donors. Study findings and constraints: Researchers catalogued approximately 170 TCR beta chains as cytomegalovirus-associated. DRB1 had the most TCR associations and HLA-C the fewest, a later analysis found, with rates varying by HLA locus.

The sequence was obtained from a woman aged 50 to 60 in good health and CMV-seropositive. Sequenced sample: PBMCs. The V gene is TRBV7-9, the J gene TRBJ1-2, with 10 bases aligning to TRBD1. The CDR3 protein is CASSLTGTGEYYGYTF. The CDR3 DNA reads TGTGCCAGCAGCCTGACCGGGACAGGGGAATACTATGGCTACACCTTC.